This note documents a single T cell receptor (beta chain) sequence. The data derive from a study of blood T cell repertoires in COVID-19. Background on the study: Some COVID-19 samples were acute and others convalescent; all came from the United States, Italy and Spain.

V lost 3 bases to trimming and J lost 4 bases, with 13 bases between them. The CDR3 covers 14 residues. Germline V CDR1 and CDR2: SGHRS, YFSETQ. As handled by the study authors: Reference gene primers were amplified, and this amplification served to estimate nucleated cell counts. Assay: immunoSEQ multiplex PCR; the TCRdb copy retains only in-frame clones and omits some. Clone size and V and J calls were adopted from that table, with D and trimming inferred from the DNA. Of about 100,000 clones listed, over 75% are singletons. The rearrangement uses TRBV5-1 and TRBJ2-5, with D maybe TRBD2 (7 bases). The sequencing sample was made of peripheral blood. The receptor was isolated from a man younger than 40 in a cohort sampled during active COVID-19. CDR3 protein: CASSSGGPPETQYF. CDR3 coding DNA: TGCGCCAGCAGCTCCGGGGGGCCCCCAGAGACCCAGTACTTC. The variable domain in full, with the rest retrieved from reference TRBV5-1 and TRBJ2-5, is KAGVTQTPRYLIKTRGQQVTLSCSPISGHRSVSWYQQTPGQGLQFLFEYFSETQRNKGNFPGRFSGRQFSNSRSEMNVSTLELGDSALYLCASSSGGPPETQYFGPGTRLLVL.